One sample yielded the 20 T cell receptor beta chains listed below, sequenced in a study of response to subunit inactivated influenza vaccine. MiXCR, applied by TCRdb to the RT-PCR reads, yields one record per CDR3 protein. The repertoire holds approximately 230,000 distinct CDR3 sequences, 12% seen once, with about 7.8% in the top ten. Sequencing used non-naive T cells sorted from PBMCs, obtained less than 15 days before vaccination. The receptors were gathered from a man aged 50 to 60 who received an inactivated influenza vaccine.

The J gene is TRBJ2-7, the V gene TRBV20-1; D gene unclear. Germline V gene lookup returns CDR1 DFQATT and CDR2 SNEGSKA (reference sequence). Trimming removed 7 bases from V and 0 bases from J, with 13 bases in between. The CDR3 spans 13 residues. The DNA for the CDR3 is TGCAGTGTCGCCGTAAGACCCTCCTACGAGCAGTACTTC. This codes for CSVAVRPSYEQYF.

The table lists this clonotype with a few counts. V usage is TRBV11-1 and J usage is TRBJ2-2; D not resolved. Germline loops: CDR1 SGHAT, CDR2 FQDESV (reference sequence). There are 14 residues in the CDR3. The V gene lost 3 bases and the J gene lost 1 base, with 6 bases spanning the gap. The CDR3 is CASSLEQNTGELFF. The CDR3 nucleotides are TGTGCCAGCAGCTTGGAACAGAACACCGGGGAGCTGTTTTTT. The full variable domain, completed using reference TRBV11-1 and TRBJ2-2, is EAEVAQSPRYKITEKSQAVAFWCDPISGHATLYWYRQILGQGPELLVQFQDESVVDDSQLPKDRFSAERLKGVDSTLKIQPAELGDSAMYLCASSLEQNTGELFFGEGSRLTVL.

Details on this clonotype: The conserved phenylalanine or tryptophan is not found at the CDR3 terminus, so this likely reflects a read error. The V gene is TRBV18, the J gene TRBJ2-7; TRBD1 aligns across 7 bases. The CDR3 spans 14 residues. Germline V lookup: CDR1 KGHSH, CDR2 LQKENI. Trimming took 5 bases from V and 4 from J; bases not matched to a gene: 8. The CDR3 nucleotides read TGTGCCAGCTCATTTACCTCGGGACAGTACGAGCAGTACTTA. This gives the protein CASSFTSGQYEQYL.

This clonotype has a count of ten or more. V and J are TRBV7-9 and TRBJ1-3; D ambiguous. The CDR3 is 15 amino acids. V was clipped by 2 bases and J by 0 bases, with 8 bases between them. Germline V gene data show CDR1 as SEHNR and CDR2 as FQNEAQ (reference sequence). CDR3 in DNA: TGTGCCAGCAGCTTATGGTCTGACTCTGGAAACACCATATATTTT. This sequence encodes CASSLWSDSGNTIYF.

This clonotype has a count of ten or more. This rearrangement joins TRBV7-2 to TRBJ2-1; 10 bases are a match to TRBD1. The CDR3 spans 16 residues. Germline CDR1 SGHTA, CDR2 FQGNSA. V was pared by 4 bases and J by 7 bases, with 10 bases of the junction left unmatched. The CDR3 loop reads CASSSAWTGGYNEQFF. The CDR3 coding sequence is TGTGCCAGCAGCTCCGCCTGGACAGGGGGGTATAATGAGCAGTTCTTC.

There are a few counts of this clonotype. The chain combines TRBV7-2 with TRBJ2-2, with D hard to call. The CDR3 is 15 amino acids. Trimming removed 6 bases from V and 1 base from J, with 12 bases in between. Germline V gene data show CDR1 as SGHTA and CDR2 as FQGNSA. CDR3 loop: CASSYQSGNTGELFF. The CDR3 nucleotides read TGTGCCAGCAGTTACCAATCAGGGAACACCGGGGAGCTGTTTTTT.

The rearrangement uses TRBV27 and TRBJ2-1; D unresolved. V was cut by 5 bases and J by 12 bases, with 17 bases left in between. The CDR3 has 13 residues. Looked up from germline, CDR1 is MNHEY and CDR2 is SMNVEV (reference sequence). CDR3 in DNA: TGTGCCAGCAGTCCTCTCTACAGCGAAGGGCAGTTCTTC. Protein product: CASSPLYSEGQFF.

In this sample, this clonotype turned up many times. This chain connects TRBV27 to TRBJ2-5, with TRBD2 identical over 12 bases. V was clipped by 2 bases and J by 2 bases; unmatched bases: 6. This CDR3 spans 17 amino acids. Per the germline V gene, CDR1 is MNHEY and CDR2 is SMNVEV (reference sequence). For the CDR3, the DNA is TGTGCCAGCAGTTTACTGGCTAGCGGGGGGGCTCAAGAGACCCAGTACTTC. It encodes CASSLLASGGAQETQYF.

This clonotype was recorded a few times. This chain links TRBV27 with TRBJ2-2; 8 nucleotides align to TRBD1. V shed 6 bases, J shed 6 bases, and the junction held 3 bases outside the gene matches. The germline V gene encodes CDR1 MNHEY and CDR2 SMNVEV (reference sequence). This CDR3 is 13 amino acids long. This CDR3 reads CASSRTGPGELFF. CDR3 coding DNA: TGTGCCAGCAGCCGGACAGGGCCCGGGGAGCTGTTTTTT.

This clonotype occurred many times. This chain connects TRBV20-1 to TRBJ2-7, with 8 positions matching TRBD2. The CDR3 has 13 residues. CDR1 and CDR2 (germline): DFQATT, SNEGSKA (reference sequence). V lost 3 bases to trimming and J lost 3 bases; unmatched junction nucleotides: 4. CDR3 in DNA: TGCAGTGCTAGGATGACTAGCGACTACGAGCAGTACTTC. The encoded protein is CSARMTSDYEQYF.

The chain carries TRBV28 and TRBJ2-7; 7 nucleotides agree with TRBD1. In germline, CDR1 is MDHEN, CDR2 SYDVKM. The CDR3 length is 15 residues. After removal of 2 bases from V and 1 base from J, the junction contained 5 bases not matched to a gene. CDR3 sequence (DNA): TGTGCCAGCAGTTTAGGGTCAGGGGGTTCCTACGAGCAGTACTTC. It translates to CASSLGSGGSYEQYF. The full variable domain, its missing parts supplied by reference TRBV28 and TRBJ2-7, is DVKVTQSSRYLVKRTGEKVFLECVQDMDHENMFWYRQDPGLGLRLIYFSYDVKMKEKGDIPEGYSVSREKKERFSLILESASTNQTSMYLCASSLGSGGSYEQYFGPGTRLTVT.

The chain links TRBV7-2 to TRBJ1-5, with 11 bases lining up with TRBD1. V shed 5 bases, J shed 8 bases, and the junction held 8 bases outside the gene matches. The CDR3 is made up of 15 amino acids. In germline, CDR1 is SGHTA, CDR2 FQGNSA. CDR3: CASSDGQGAREPQHF. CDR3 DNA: TGTGCCAGCAGCGACGGACAGGGGGCAAGGGAGCCCCAGCATTTT.

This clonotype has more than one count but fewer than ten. The CDR3: CASSPGQESTDTQYF. The CDR3 DNA reads as TGTGCCAGCTCACCGGGACAGGAAAGCACAGATACGCAGTATTTT. The V gene is TRBV18, the J gene TRBJ2-3; 8 bases line up with TRBD1. The trim removed 3 bases at V and 0 bases at J, leaving 2 bases unmatched. Germline loops: CDR1 KGHSH, CDR2 LQKENI. The CDR3 has 15 residues. The full variable domain, rest sourced from reference TRBV18 and TRBJ2-3, is NAGVMQNPRHLVRRRGQEARLRCSPMKGHSHVYWYRQLPEEGLKFMVYLQKENIIDESGMPKERFSAEFPKEGPSILRIQQVVRGDSAAYFCASSPGQESTDTQYFGPGTRLTVL.

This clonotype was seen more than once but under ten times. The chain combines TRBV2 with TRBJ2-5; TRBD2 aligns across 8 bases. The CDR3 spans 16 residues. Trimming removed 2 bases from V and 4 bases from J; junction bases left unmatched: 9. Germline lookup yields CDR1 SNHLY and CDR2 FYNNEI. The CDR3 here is CASSERWRGAGETQYF. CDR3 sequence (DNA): TGTGCCAGCAGTGAACGGTGGCGGGGGGCCGGAGAGACCCAGTACTTC.

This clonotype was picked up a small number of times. In DNA form, the CDR3 reads TGTGCCACCAGCAGAGGACAGGGGGCGACGGACGAGCAGTACTTC. It translates to CATSRGQGATDEQYF. This chain joins TRBV15 and TRBJ2-7; 10 positions agree with TRBD1. V trimming: 1 base; J trimming: 5 bases; junction bases outside the gene matches: 5. CDR3 size: 15 residues. In germline, CDR1 is LNHNV, CDR2 YYDKDF (reference sequence).

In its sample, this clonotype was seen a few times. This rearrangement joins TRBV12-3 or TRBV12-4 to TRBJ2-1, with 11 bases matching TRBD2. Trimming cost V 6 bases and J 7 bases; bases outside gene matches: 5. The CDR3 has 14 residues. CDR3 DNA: TGTGCCAGCAGATGGACTAGCGGGCCGAATGAGCAGTTCTTC. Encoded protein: CASRWTSGPNEQFF.

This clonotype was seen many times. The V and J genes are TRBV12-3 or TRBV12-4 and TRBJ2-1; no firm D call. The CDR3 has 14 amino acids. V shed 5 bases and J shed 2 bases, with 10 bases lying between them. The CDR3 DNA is TGTGCCAGCAGTGAAAGGCAGACCTACAATGAGCAGTTCTTC. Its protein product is CASSERQTYNEQFF.

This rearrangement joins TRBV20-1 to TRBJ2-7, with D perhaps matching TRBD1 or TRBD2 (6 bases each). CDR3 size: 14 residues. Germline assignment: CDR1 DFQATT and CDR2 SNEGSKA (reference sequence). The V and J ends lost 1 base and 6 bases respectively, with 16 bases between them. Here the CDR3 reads CSARADPGGREQYF. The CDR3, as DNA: TGCAGTGCTAGAGCGGACCCTGGGGGGCGCGAGCAGTACTTC.

CDR3 coding DNA: TGCGCCAGCAGCTTGATGCTATCGGGTCAGGGGGGCACCGGGGAGCTGTTTTTT. This gives the protein CASSLMLSGQGGTGELFF. The genes are TRBV5-1 and TRBJ2-2; TRBD1 might be the D (7 bases). Trimming removed 1 base from V and 4 bases from J, with 20 bases in between. Germline V CDR1 and CDR2: SGHRS, YFSETQ. The CDR3 sequence is 18 residues long.

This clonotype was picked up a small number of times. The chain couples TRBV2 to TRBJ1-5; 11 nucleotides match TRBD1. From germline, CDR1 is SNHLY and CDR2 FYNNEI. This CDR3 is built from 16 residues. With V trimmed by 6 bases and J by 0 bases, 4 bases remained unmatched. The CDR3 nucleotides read TGTGCCAGCAGCGGGACAGGGGGTGGTAGCAATCAGCCCCAGCATTTT. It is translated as CASSGTGGGSNQPQHF.